This T cell receptor beta chain was captured in a study of beta chain features in type 1 diabetes. At the level of the study: Over all samples combined, some 110 million sorted cells were examined.

The CDR3 extends over 13 amino acids. Germline lookup yields CDR1 SGHTA and CDR2 FQGNSA. The V end lost 5 bases, the J end lost 3 bases, and 10 bases lay between the germline ends. In the case of this clone: The antigen remains unidentified.

Study findings and constraints: Moderately but significantly shorter TCRB CDR3s were found in Type 1 diabetes patients in all four CD4+ subsets. Sequencing of cDNA might inflate the share of cells that strongly express TCR.

Sorting gave populations that all exceeded 98% purity. Sequenced material consisted of expressed TCRB transcripts (all of the isolated RNA was reverse transcribed). The method was immunoSEQ multiplex PCR; TCRdb's version includes in-frame clones alone and lacks a portion of them. This sample has around 160,000 clones; about 9% occur once, and the top ten carry 0.54%. This sequence joins TRBV7-2 and TRBJ1-2; D perhaps matches TRBD1 (5 bases). Sequencing input: central memory CD4+ T cells from blood. The origin of this receptor is a young woman with type 1 diabetes. The chain's CDR3 is CASSLTDHYGYTF. The CDR3 nucleotides are TGTGCCAGCAGCCTGACAGACCACTATGGCTACACCTTC.